This T cell receptor beta chain is from a study of blood T cells in healthy people across ages. Study outcomes and limitations: For the donors, CMV status was unknown and possibly confounded expanded clonotype changes. Donors of long life had a larger count of naive CD4+ cells and greater diversity than aged donors.

A second PCR of roughly 7 to 11 cycles used a sample-barcoded 5' primer and a J-beta primer mix. Each TCR beta cDNA got a 12-nucleotide random molecular identifier. Every individual sample yielded 2.5 million or more paired-end reads (each containing CDR3). From the 5' RACE reads, TCRdb called clonotypes with MiXCR, one entry per CDR3 protein. The sample gives approximately 800,000 distinct CDR3 sequences, 55% to 70% of which show up once; roughly 22% is in the top ten. This clonotype has only a few counts. Its cognate antigen is unknown. The sample consisted of blood. This receptor was identified in a man aged 25-45 years in good health.

Written as DNA, the CDR3 is TGCAGCGTTGTGGGGCAGCGCTATGGCTACACCTTC. This sequence encodes CSVVGQRYGYTF. This sequence joins TRBV29-1 and TRBJ1-2; D is perhaps TRBD1 (5 bases). The length of the CDR3 is 12 residues. Germline values: CDR1 SQVTM, CDR2 ANQGSEA. Trimming left V 4 bases short and J 4 bases short, with 10 bases between.